These T cell receptor beta chains were read from a single sample in a study of shared clonotypes between healthy human individuals. Here immunoSEQ multiplex PCR was the method, and the copy in TCRdb shows in-frame clones only, minus some. The table includes 1.5 million to 2.5 million clones, about 95% detected once. The sequencing input was naive CD8+ T cells sorted from blood. The origin of the receptors is a man aged 18 to 35 in good health. The CDR3 runs from the conserved cysteine through the conserved F or W. D genes are given only for firm matches. Expanded clones get a size class; other rows say once, few or many, or leave the size out.

CSAAEQGVGELFF TGCAGCGCCGCAGAACAGGGGGTAGGGGAGCTGTTTTTT TRBJ2-2 TRBV29-1 - TRBD1
CASSFRLSRTGELFF TGTGCCAGCAGTTTTAGGCTCAGCCGCACCGGGGAGCTGTTTTTT TRBJ2-2 TRBV28 - -
CASSAYGTSVDNEQFF TGTGCCAGCAGCGCCTACGGGACTAGCGTAGACAATGAGCAGTTCTTC TRBJ2-1 TRBV5-4 - TRBD2
CASSQGWGSSTQYF TGCGCCAGCAGCCAAGGTTGGGGGTCATCGACCCAGTACTTC TRBJ2-5 TRBV4-3 - -
CASSLRGTGSFPWQYF TGTGCCAGCAGTCTTCGAGGGACAGGGTCATTTCCATGGCAGTACTTC TRBJ2-7 TRBV28 - TRBD1
CASSAGTGAYEQYF TGTGCCAGCAGCGCGGGGACAGGAGCCTACGAGCAGTACTTC TRBJ2-7 TRBV5-6 - TRBD1
CASSVLLSGANVLTF TGTGCCAGCAGCGTACTCCTCTCTGGGGCCAACGTCCTGACTTTC TRBJ2-6 TRBV9 - -
CASSPGWTDTQYF TGTGCCAGCAGCCCGGGGTGGACAGATACGCAGTATTTT TRBJ2-3 TRBV7-9 - -
CASSFEGYNEQFF TGTGCCAGCAGCTTTGAGGGTTACAATGAGCAGTTCTTC TRBJ2-1 TRBV5-6 - -
CASSLWGRDVDTQYF TGCGCCAGCAGCCTCTGGGGGCGGGACGTAGATACGCAGTATTTT TRBJ2-3 TRBV4-1 - -
CASSPSGGSNTEAFF TGTGCCAGCAGCCCCAGCGGGGGGTCGAACACTGAAGCTTTCTTT TRBJ1-1 TRBV7-9 - -
CASSAPWTSGSHEQYF TGCGCCAGCAGCGCCCCTTGGACTAGCGGGAGCCACGAGCAGTACTTC TRBJ2-7 TRBV10-2 - TRBD2
CASSQSVATVSPLHF TGTGCCAGCAGCCAATCCGTGGCAACGGTTTCACCCCTCCACTTT TRBJ1-6 TRBV14 - -
CASSLGLAGAGYEQYF TGCGCCAGCAGCTTGGGACTAGCGGGAGCTGGATACGAGCAGTACTTC TRBJ2-7 TRBV5-1 - TRBD2
CASRPAGSYEQYF TGTGCCAGCAGACCCGCGGGGTCCTACGAGCAGTACTTC TRBJ2-7 TRBV27 - -
CASSDLIDTQYF TGTGCCAGCAGTGATCTCATAGATACGCAGTATTTT TRBJ2-3 TRBV6-1 - -
CASSFAENEQFF TGTGCCAGCAGTTTCGCGGAGAATGAGCAGTTCTTC TRBJ2-1 TRBV28 - -
CASSYGAGYGYTF TGTGCCAGCAGTTACGGGGCAGGCTATGGCTACACCTTC TRBJ1-2 TRBV6-6 once -
CASSFSITGSYGYTF TGTGCCAGCAGTTTCTCGATAACAGGGAGCTATGGCTACACCTTC TRBJ1-2 TRBV27 - -
CSATELGEQYF TGCAGCGCAACAGAATTGGGCGAGCAGTACTTC TRBJ2-7 TRBV29-1 few -
CASSLSPGEAYEQYF TGTGCCAGCAGCTTATCCCCGGGGGAGGCCTACGAGCAGTACTTC TRBJ2-7 TRBV7-3 - -
CASSVGKTDTQYF TGTGCCAGCAGTGTGGGCAAAACAGATACGCAGTATTTT TRBJ2-3 TRBV25-1 - -
CASRAPGTYEQYF TGTGCCAGTAGGGCCCCAGGAACCTACGAGCAGTACTTC TRBJ2-7 TRBV19 - -
CASSYGLAGIVTDTQYF TGTGCCAGCAGCTATGGACTAGCGGGAATTGTCACAGATACGCAGTATTTT TRBJ2-3 TRBV7-9 - TRBD2
CASSWLGLSTDTQYF TGTGCCAGCAGCTGGTTGGGTTTGAGCACAGATACGCAGTATTTT TRBJ2-3 TRBV5-4 - -
CASSPRAANTGELFF TGCGCCAGCAGCCCAAGGGCAGCGAACACCGGGGAGCTGTTTTTT TRBJ2-2 TRBV4-1 - -
CASSYREGTYEQYF TGTGCCAGCAGTTACAGGGAAGGGACCTACGAGCAGTACTTC TRBJ2-7 TRBV6-5 - -
CASSTPSGHRPYEQYF TGTGCCAGCAGCACCCCCTCGGGACACCGGCCCTACGAGCAGTACTTC TRBJ2-7 TRBV27 - -
CASSWFLASNEQFF TGCGCCAGCAGCTGGTTCCTAGCTTCCAATGAGCAGTTCTTC TRBJ2-1 TRBV5-1 once -
CASSDGDYSIQSSYEQYF TGTGCCAGCAGTGATGGGGACTATAGTATCCAAAGCTCCTACGAGCAGTACTTC TRBJ2-7 TRBV2 - TRBD2
CASSLSPIGTEAFF TGTGCCAGCAGCTTGAGCCCCATCGGTACTGAAGCTTTCTTT TRBJ1-1 TRBV5-4 - -
CASSLVADEQFF TGTGCCAGCAGCTTAGTAGCCGATGAGCAGTTCTTC TRBJ2-1 TRBV11-2 - -
CASSLDRTGFYEQYF TGTGCCAGCAGCTTAGACAGGACGGGTTTTTACGAGCAGTACTTC TRBJ2-7 TRBV11-2 - -
CASSQGGETVGYTF TGCGCCAGCAGCCAAGGAGGGGAGACAGTTGGCTACACCTTC TRBJ1-2 TRBV4-1 - -
CASSPSGGEWEQYF TGTGCCAGCAGCCCTTCAGGGGGAGAATGGGAGCAGTACTTC TRBJ2-7 TRBV9 many TRBD1
CASSLGLGTENTEAFF TGTGCCAGCAGCTTAGGCCTCGGGACAGAAAACACTGAAGCTTTCTTT TRBJ1-1 TRBV13 once TRBD1
CASSQSGVHEQYF TGTGCCAGCAGCCAATCAGGGGTCCACGAGCAGTACTTC TRBJ2-7 TRBV21-1 - -
CASSFLAGGGTDTQYF TGTGCCAGCAGCTTTCTAGCGGGGGGAGGCACAGATACGCAGTATTTT TRBJ2-3 TRBV13 once TRBD2
CASSGPRAGSYEQYF TGTGCCAGTTCAGGTCCGCGGGCGGGCTCCTACGAGCAGTACTTC TRBJ2-7 TRBV28 - -
CASIDREVNTEAFF TGTGCCAGTATTGACAGGGAGGTGAACACTGAAGCTTTCTTT TRBJ1-1 TRBV19 - TRBD1
CASSSQGRGETQYF TGTGCCAGCAGCTCACAGGGGCGTGGGGAGACCCAGTACTTC TRBJ2-5 TRBV11-1 - TRBD1
CASRRTGEGNEKLFF TGTGCCAGCAGGCGGACAGGGGAGGGTAATGAAAAACTGTTTTTT TRBJ1-4 TRBV28 - TRBD1
CASSEALQGYEQFF TGTGCCAGCAGTGAAGCGCTTCAGGGGTATGAGCAGTTCTTC TRBJ2-1 TRBV2 - -
CATSGPGVDEQYF TGTGCCACCAGCGGACCGGGGGTGGACGAGCAGTACTTC TRBJ2-7 TRBV15 - -
CASSPFGPQETQYF TGTGCCAGCAGCCCCTTTGGGCCCCAAGAGACCCAGTACTTC TRBJ2-5 TRBV28 - -
CASSDDVSSYNSPLHF TGTGCCAGCAGCGATGACGTGAGCTCCTATAATTCACCCCTCCACTTT TRBJ1-6 TRBV2 - -
CASSPLTPYSGRAGNEQFF TGTGCCAGCAGTCCCCTAACGCCATATAGCGGGAGGGCCGGAAATGAGCAGTTCTTC TRBJ2-1 TRBV27 - TRBD2